A selection of T cell receptor beta chains follows, all from one sample in a study of blood T cell repertoires in COVID-19. Profiling relied on immunoSEQ multiplex PCR, and the TCRdb table lists in-frame clones only, not all of them. The sample lists around 200,000 clones; around 88% were seen once. The sample consisted of PBMCs or T cells enriched from blood (not recorded which). The receptors stem from a man in his forties with acute COVID-19. CDR3s include the opening cysteine and the closing phenylalanine or tryptophan. Fields, in order: J gene, D gene, V gene, clone size, CDR3 protein, CDR3 DNA. A D gene is named only where the DNA matches it firmly. Only part of the rows carry a size: once, few, many, or a class if the clone is expanded.

TRBJ2-3 | . | TRBV24-1 | . | CATSDLRDTQYF | TGTGCCACCAGTGATTTGCGAGATACGCAGTATTTT
TRBJ2-2 | . | TRBV21-1 | once | CAGDGGGDTGELFF | TGTGCCGGTGATGGAGGGGGCGACACCGGGGAGCTGTTTTTT
TRBJ2-2 | TRBD2 | TRBV7-2 | . | CASSLARGGTGELFF | TGTGCCAGCAGCTTAGCGCGGGGGGGCACCGGGGAGCTGTTTTTT
TRBJ1-2 | . | TRBV30 | once | CAWKFSGGNGYTF | TGTGCCTGGAAATTTTCGGGCGGGAATGGCTACACCTTC
TRBJ2-1 | . | TRBV19 | . | CASSSREGRLNEQFF | TGTGCCAGCTCCTCTCGGGAAGGGAGACTCAATGAGCAGTTCTTC
TRBJ2-4 | TRBD2 | TRBV14 | . | CASSPRGLAGNIQYF | TGTGCCAGCAGCCCTCGCGGCCTAGCGGGGAACATTCAGTACTTC
TRBJ1-1 | . | TRBV9 | . | CASSVVPNTEAFF | TGTGCCAGCAGCGTCGTCCCGAACACTGAAGCTTTCTTT
TRBJ2-3 | TRBD2 | TRBV10-1 | . | CASTGRDYTDTQYF | TGCGCCAGCACCGGGCGGGACTACACAGATACGCAGTATTTT
TRBJ1-4 | TRBD1 | TRBV5-5 | . | CASSRPGTGDEKLFF | TGTGCCAGCAGCCGGCCCGGGACAGGGGACGAAAAACTGTTTTTT
TRBJ1-6 | . | TRBV27 | . | CASSLAGGRDSPLHF | TGTGCCAGCAGTTTAGCGGGGGGCCGGGATTCACCCCTCCACTTT
TRBJ1-1 | . | TRBV15 | . | CATSRAFNTEAFF | TGTGCCACCAGCAGGGCCTTTAACACTGAAGCTTTCTTT
TRBJ1-2 | TRBD1 | TRBV4-2 | . | CASSQDPGDRGWYGYTF | TGTGCCAGCAGCCAAGATCCCGGGGACAGGGGGTGGTATGGCTACACCTTC
TRBJ2-2 | . | TRBV27 | . | CASGPYRDSLTGELFF | TGTGCCAGCGGGCCCTACCGGGACTCACTCACCGGGGAGCTGTTTTTT
TRBJ1-5 | . | TRBV7-8 | . | CASSLFVGGDQPQHF | TGTGCCAGCAGCTTATTCGTGGGGGGTGATCAGCCCCAGCATTTT
TRBJ2-2 | TRBD2 | TRBV7-3 | . | CASSFITLGGSGELFF | TGTGCCAGCAGCTTTATTACGCTGGGAGGGTCCGGGGAGCTGTTTTTT
TRBJ2-7 | TRBD2 | TRBV27 | . | CASSPGTSGSFPYEQYF | TGTGCCAGCAGTCCCGGGACTAGTGGATCCTTCCCCTACGAGCAGTACTTC
TRBJ1-1 | . | TRBV5-1 | . | CASSLVGDTLNTEAFF | TGCGCCAGCAGCTTGGTGGGGGACACCCTGAACACTGAAGCTTTCTTT
TRBJ2-7 | . | TRBV5-4 | once | CASSFEGAWGEQYF | TGTGCCAGCAGCTTCGAGGGCGCCTGGGGCGAGCAGTACTTC
TRBJ1-2 | TRBD1 | TRBV11-2 | . | CASSLVGDRGFPGYTF | TGTGCCAGCAGCTTAGTGGGGGACAGGGGGTTTCCTGGCTACACCTTC
TRBJ2-7 | TRBD2 | TRBV5-5 | . | CASSFNSGRDEQYF | TGTGCCAGCAGCTTTAATAGCGGGAGAGACGAGCAGTACTTC
TRBJ2-3 | TRBD2 | TRBV5-4 | . | CASSRREVGDTQYF | TGTGCCAGCAGCCGACGGGAGGTGGGAGATACGCAGTATTTT
TRBJ1-2 | TRBD1 | TRBV18 | . | CASSPNDRGYRGYTF | TGTGCCAGCTCACCAAATGACAGGGGGTACCGGGGCTACACCTTC
TRBJ2-2 | . | TRBV7-3 | few | CASRGGPNTGELFF | TGTGCCAGCAGGGGGGGTCCGAACACCGGGGAGCTGTTTTTT
TRBJ2-5 | . | TRBV12-1 | . | CASSLAGTSGSETQYF | TGTGCCAGCAGCTTAGCCGGGACTAGCGGGAGTGAGACCCAGTACTTC
TRBJ2-7 | TRBD2 | TRBV3-1/TRBV3-2 | . | CASSQDSSGSYEQYF | TGTGCCAGCAGCCAAGACTCTAGCGGGAGTTACGAGCAGTACTTC
TRBJ2-3 | TRBD1 | TRBV5-1 | . | CASSDTGVRTDTQYF | TGCGCCAGCAGCGATACAGGGGTGAGGACAGATACGCAGTATTTT
TRBJ2-5 | . | TRBV5-6 | few | CASSPRREGTQYF | TGTGCCAGCAGCCCCCGCCGCGAGGGGACCCAGTACTTC
TRBJ2-1 | TRBD1 | TRBV6-5 | once | CASSTGTGGSEQFF | TGTGCCAGCAGTACCGGGACAGGGGGGAGTGAGCAGTTCTTC
TRBJ2-3 | . | TRBV7-8 | . | CASSLTNHRPDTQYF | TGTGCCAGCAGCTTGACCAACCACAGGCCAGATACGCAGTATTTT
TRBJ2-7 | . | TRBV27 | once | CASRGDTYEQYF | TGTGCCAGCAGAGGGGATACCTACGAGCAGTACTTC
TRBJ1-2 | . | TRBV18 | . | CATTDTVYGYTF | TGTGCCACCACGGACACCGTCTATGGCTACACCTTC
TRBJ1-5 | . | TRBV19 | . | CASTPLGGDHQPQHF | TGTGCCAGTACCCCCCTTGGGGGGGATCATCAGCCCCAGCATTTT
TRBJ1-1 | . | TRBV5-1 | . | CASSLSGFGEAEAFF | TGCGCCAGCAGCTTGAGTGGGTTCGGGGAAGCTGAAGCTTTCTTT
TRBJ1-5 | TRBD1 | TRBV10-1 | . | CASSDRYFGQGRHSGDQPQHF | TGCGCCAGCAGTGACCGGTACTTTGGACAGGGGAGACACTCGGGTGATCAGCCCCAGCATTTT
TRBJ2-7 | . | TRBV7-8 | . | CASSPVGATYYEQYF | TGTGCCAGCAGCCCCGTTGGGGCAACGTACTACGAGCAGTACTTC
TRBJ2-1 | TRBD2 | TRBV30 | once | CAWVRGLAGGESYNEQFF | TGTGCCTGGGTCCGGGGACTAGCGGGAGGCGAATCCTACAATGAGCAGTTCTTC
TRBJ2-5 | TRBD2 | TRBV5-1 | . | CASSSGRAGETQYF | TGCGCCAGCAGTAGCGGGAGGGCCGGGGAGACCCAGTACTTC
TRBJ1-5 | . | TRBV15 | . | CATSRDRSRPQHF | TGTGCCACCAGCAGAGATCGGAGCCGGCCCCAGCATTTT
TRBJ2-5 | . | TRBV10-2 | . | CATGHPETQYF | TGCGCCACGGGACACCCAGAGACCCAGTACTTC
TRBJ1-2 | . | TRBV29-1 | . | CSVLAEGRLYGYTF | TGCAGCGTGCTCGCGGAGGGGAGGTTATATGGCTACACCTTC
TRBJ2-1 | . | TRBV4-3 | once | CASSQDLPAFSGHNEQFF | TGCGCCAGCAGCCAAGATCTTCCGGCCTTTAGCGGTCACAATGAGCAGTTCTTC
TRBJ2-1 | TRBD2 | TRBV19 | . | CASRAVAGGVNEQFF | TGTGCCAGTAGGGCGGTAGCGGGAGGTGTTAATGAGCAGTTCTTC
TRBJ2-3 | TRBD2 | TRBV7-2 | . | CASSFTAGGAVHTDTQYF | TGTGCCAGCAGCTTTACAGCGGGAGGAGCCGTGCACACAGATACGCAGTATTTT
TRBJ2-3 | . | TRBV6-5 | . | CASKPGIGDTDTQYF | TGTGCCAGCAAACCAGGGATTGGAGACACAGATACGCAGTATTTT
TRBJ2-1 | . | TRBV6-5 | once | CASTRGGEQFF | TGTGCCAGCACTAGAGGGGGTGAGCAGTTCTTC
TRBJ1-2 | . | TRBV19 | . | CASSLTPGIEGYTF | TGTGCCAGTAGCCTAACACCAGGGATCGAGGGCTACACCTTC
TRBJ2-7 | TRBD1 | TRBV2 | . | CASSAGTGGPLNYEQYF | TGTGCCAGCAGTGCGGGGACAGGGGGCCCCCTTAACTACGAGCAGTACTTC
TRBJ2-5 | TRBD2 | TRBV18 | . | CASSPRKLAVLTGETQYF | TGTGCCAGCTCACCCAGGAAACTAGCGGTTCTCACAGGGGAGACCCAGTACTTC
TRBJ2-7 | TRBD2 | TRBV5-1 | . | CASSLGLAGVEQYF | TGCGCCAGCAGCCTGGGACTAGCGGGAGTAGAGCAGTACTTC
TRBJ1-2 | . | TRBV19 | . | CASNPNRDYGYTF | TGTGCCAGTAACCCTAACAGGGATTATGGCTACACCTTC
TRBJ2-5 | . | TRBV4-2 | . | CASSKTSSGTQYF | TGTGCCAGCAGCAAGACTAGTTCAGGGACCCAGTACTTC
TRBJ1-1 | . | TRBV7-9 | once | CALKGVTEAFF | TGTGCCCTCAAGGGGGTGACTGAAGCTTTCTTT
TRBJ2-1 | . | TRBV21-1 | . | CASSKSSQSRASGIEQFF | TGTGCCAGCAGCAAGTCCTCCCAAAGTCGCGCTAGCGGAATTGAGCAGTTCTTC
TRBJ2-7 | TRBD2 | TRBV4-2 | . | CASSQGILSSGVSSYEQYF | TGTGCCAGCAGCCAAGGAATCCTATCTAGCGGGGTGAGCTCCTACGAGCAGTACTTC
TRBJ1-1 | TRBD1 | TRBV7-9 | . | CASSLEGGLNTEAFF | TGTGCCAGCAGCTTAGAAGGGGGCCTGAACACTGAAGCTTTCTTT